The rows below give T cell receptor beta chains drawn from one sample of a study of T cell responses to AZD1222 COVID-19 vaccine. Assay: immunoSEQ multiplex PCR; the TCRdb copy retains only in-frame clones and omits some. Counted here are 150,000 to 200,000 clones, approximately 91% occurring once; the ten biggest clones make up approximately 1.8%. Material: peripheral blood, obtained on day 0 of AZD1222 vaccination. Every receptor here comes from an adult in good health. Both conserved end residues are part of each CDR3. D genes are given only for firm matches. Not all rows give a size; the values are once, few, many and, for expanded clones, a class.

NA	NA	TRBV29-1	TRBJ1-1	TGCAGCCCCATAAGGGTGAGCACTGAAGCTTTCTTT	CSPIRVSTEAFF
NA	NA	TRBV7-9	TRBJ1-4	TGTGCCAGCAGCTTAGTTTCCGGGACTAATGAAAAACTGTTTTTT	CASSLVSGTNEKLFF
NA	NA	TRBV28	TRBJ1-2	TGTGCCAGCAGTCCTACCCTGTTCGGAGACAACTATGGCTACACCTTC	CASSPTLFGDNYGYTF
NA	NA	TRBV5-5	TRBJ1-4	TGTGCCAGCAGCCCGGAGCGGGGTCGTAATGAAAAACTGTTTTTT	CASSPERGRNEKLFF
NA	TRBD2	TRBV6-4	TRBJ2-3	TGTGCCAGCAGCAGAAATACGGGGGGTACGCAGTATTTT	CASSRNTGGTQYF
NA	TRBD1	TRBV19	TRBJ1-2	TGTGCCAGTAGTCCCCGGGACAGTCGAAGGATGGGCTACACCTTC	CASSPRDSRRMGYTF
NA	TRBD1	TRBV5-1	TRBJ1-3	TGCGCCAGCAGCTACTCGGGACAGGGAGGAAACACCATATATTTT	CASSYSGQGGNTIYF
NA	NA	TRBV5-1	TRBJ2-1	TGCGCCAGCAGCTTGGAACAGCTCTACAATGAGCAGTTCTTC	CASSLEQLYNEQFF
NA	NA	TRBV28	TRBJ1-3	TGTGCCAGCAGGCGGAACCTCTACTCTGGAAACACCATATATTTT	CASRRNLYSGNTIYF
NA	NA	TRBV10-1	TRBJ1-1	TGCGCCAGCAGTGAGTCGACGGGGGGGAAAACTGAAGCTTTCTTT	CASSESTGGKTEAFF
few	TRBD1	TRBV5-6	TRBJ2-1	TGTGCTTCAAGACAGGGGAGCGGCAATGAGCAGTTCTTC	CASRQGSGNEQFF
once	TRBD2	TRBV5-1	TRBJ2-1	TGCGCCAGCAGCCCTAGCGGGAGGGCCGTTCGGTTCTTC	CASSPSGRAVRFF
NA	TRBD1	TRBV29-1	TRBJ2-7	TGCAGCGTTGATCGGACAGGGGGCGAGCAGTACTTC	CSVDRTGGEQYF
NA	NA	TRBV7-2	TRBJ1-1	TGTGCCAGCAGCTTCTCCATAGGGGGAAGGGGTGAAGCTTTCTTT	CASSFSIGGRGEAFF
NA	TRBD1	TRBV30	TRBJ2-1	TGTGCCTGGTGGGGGACAGGGATCAATGAGCAGTTCTTC	CAWWGTGINEQFF
NA	NA	TRBV27	TRBJ1-1	TGTGCCAGCACGAATCTGGGCACTGAAGCTTTCTTT	CASTNLGTEAFF
NA	TRBD1	TRBV10-1	TRBJ1-1	TGCGCCAGCAGTGAGGCCGGGACAGGGAAGACTGAAGCTTTCTTT	CASSEAGTGKTEAFF
NA	NA	TRBV11-1	TRBJ1-5	TGTGCCAGCAGCTTGAGAAGCAATCAGCCCCAGCATTTT	CASSLRSNQPQHF
NA	NA	TRBV9	TRBJ2-6	TGTGCCAGCAGCGGATATTCCAGGGGCAGGGGGGCCAACGTCCTGACTTTC	CASSGYSRGRGANVLTF
NA	NA	TRBV5-4	TRBJ1-5	TGTGCCAGCAGCGAGGGATGGAATCAGCCCCAGCATTTT	CASSEGWNQPQHF
NA	NA	TRBV28	TRBJ2-3	TGTGCCAGCAGTGGGGCGATAGCACTTCGCACAGATACGCAGTATTTT	CASSGAIALRTDTQYF
NA	NA	TRBV7-2	TRBJ1-6	TGTGCCAGCAGCTTCAGGGATTCACCCCTCCACTTT	CASSFRDSPLHF
NA	NA	TRBV6-5	TRBJ2-3	TGTGCCAGCAGTTACTCTTGGTTAAACACAGATACGCAGTATTTT	CASSYSWLNTDTQYF
NA	NA	TRBV27	TRBJ2-7	TGTGCCAGCAGTCGGCGCGGGCAGTACGAGCAGTACTTC	CASSRRGQYEQYF
NA	NA	TRBV28	TRBJ1-2	TGTGCCAGCAGTTCAAACCAGGACGGGAATGGCTACACCTTC	CASSSNQDGNGYTF
NA	NA	TRBV7-2	TRBJ1-1	TGTGCCAGCAGCTTACTTGCAGGCCGCACTGAAGCTTTCTTT	CASSLLAGRTEAFF
NA	TRBD1	TRBV29-1	TRBJ2-2	TGCAGCGTCCGAGGGGGACAGGTGGCCGGGGAGCTGTTTTTT	CSVRGGQVAGELFF
NA	NA	TRBV4-2	TRBJ1-3	TGTGCCAGCAGCCAAGAGATGGCATTGAGTGGAAACACCATATATTTT	CASSQEMALSGNTIYF
NA	NA	TRBV6-5	TRBJ2-7	TGTGCCAGCAGTTACGCGCGGAGTACGAGGGTTGGCGAGCAGTACTTC	CASSYARSTRVGEQYF
NA	TRBD1	TRBV6-5	TRBJ2-5	TGTGCCAGCAGTCCTGACAGGGGGCGAGGGGGGACCCAGTACTTC	CASSPDRGRGGTQYF
NA	TRBD2	TRBV27	TRBJ2-1	TGTGCCAGCAGTGCCGGGACTAGTTATATCAATGAGCAGTTCTTC	CASSAGTSYINEQFF
NA	NA	TRBV7-6	TRBJ1-1	TGTGCCAGCAGCTTATTAGCCGGGGTAAACACTGAAGCTTTCTTT	CASSLLAGVNTEAFF
NA	NA	TRBV19	TRBJ2-5	TGTGCCAGTAGTATAGGCCCCGGGGGGCCAGACGAAGAGACCCAGTACTTC	CASSIGPGGPDEETQYF
NA	NA	TRBV6-5	TRBJ2-1	TGTGCCAGCAACTCCAATGAGCAGTTCTTC	CASNSNEQFF
NA	TRBD2	TRBV6-2/TRBV6-3	TRBJ2-1	TGTGCCAGCAGTCCCCGGACTAGCGGGATCCACAATGAGCAGTTCTTC	CASSPRTSGIHNEQFF
NA	TRBD2	TRBV4-3	TRBJ2-7	TGCGCCAGCAGCCTTCGACTAGCGGGAGAGACTCGGCCCAGCTCCTACGAGCAGTACTTC	CASSLRLAGETRPSSYEQYF
NA	NA	TRBV7-3	TRBJ2-1	TGTGCCAGCAGCTTCCGAATGGGGTTGGGCAATGAGCAGTTCTTC	CASSFRMGLGNEQFF
few	TRBD1	TRBV2	TRBJ2-2	TGTGCCAGCAGTGGACAGGGGGCGGCTCCCGGGGAGCTGTTTTTT	CASSGQGAAPGELFF
NA	NA	TRBV7-2	TRBJ2-3	TGTGCCAGCAGCTTAGGTCTTTTTGGCGGGCGTCCTCTCACAGATACGCAGTATTTT	CASSLGLFGGRPLTDTQYF
NA	NA	TRBV2	TRBJ2-5	TGTGCCAGCAGTAACAGCTTCCAAGAGACCCAGTACTTC	CASSNSFQETQYF
NA	TRBD1	TRBV10-3	TRBJ2-1	TGTGCCATCAGTCAAACAGGGGGCGCCTACAATGAGCAGTTCTTC	CAISQTGGAYNEQFF
NA	NA	TRBV10-3	TRBJ1-3	TGTGCCATCAGTGAGCTGACAAGCTCTGGAAACACCATATATTTT	CAISELTSSGNTIYF
NA	TRBD2	TRBV5-1	TRBJ2-1	TGCGCCAGCAGCTTTTTAGCGGGATTGAGCAATGAGCAGTTCTTC	CASSFLAGLSNEQFF
NA	NA	TRBV5-1	TRBJ2-3	TGCGCCAGCAGCTTGGCGCGGGTTGGGCGTAGCACAGATACGCAGTATTTT	CASSLARVGRSTDTQYF
NA	NA	TRBV7-6	TRBJ1-6	TGTGCCAGCAGCTTAGATGCGACAACCTATAATTCACCCCTCCACTTT	CASSLDATTYNSPLHF
NA	NA	TRBV6-2/TRBV6-3	TRBJ2-1	TGTGCCAGCAGTCGTAGCGGAAGCTCCTACAATGAGCAGTTCTTC	CASSRSGSSYNEQFF
NA	NA	TRBV6-1	TRBJ1-1	TGTGCCAGCAGTGTAGCCGGGAGGACTGAAGCTTTCTTT	CASSVAGRTEAFF
NA	NA	TRBV5-1	TRBJ2-5	TGCGCCAGCAGCTTCCGGGGAGCCCAAGAGACCCAGTACTTC	CASSFRGAQETQYF
NA	NA	TRBV11-2	TRBJ2-1	TGTGCCAGCAGCTTAGTATCTCTCAATGAGCAGTTCTTC	CASSLVSLNEQFF
NA	TRBD2	TRBV6-4	TRBJ2-3	TGTGCCAGCAGCATGGGACTAGCGACAGATACGCAGTATTTT	CASSMGLATDTQYF
NA	NA	TRBV1	TRBJ2-4	TGCACCAGCAGCCAAGATCCTGGGCGGCTAGCCAAAAACATTCAGTACTTC	CTSSQDPGRLAKNIQYF